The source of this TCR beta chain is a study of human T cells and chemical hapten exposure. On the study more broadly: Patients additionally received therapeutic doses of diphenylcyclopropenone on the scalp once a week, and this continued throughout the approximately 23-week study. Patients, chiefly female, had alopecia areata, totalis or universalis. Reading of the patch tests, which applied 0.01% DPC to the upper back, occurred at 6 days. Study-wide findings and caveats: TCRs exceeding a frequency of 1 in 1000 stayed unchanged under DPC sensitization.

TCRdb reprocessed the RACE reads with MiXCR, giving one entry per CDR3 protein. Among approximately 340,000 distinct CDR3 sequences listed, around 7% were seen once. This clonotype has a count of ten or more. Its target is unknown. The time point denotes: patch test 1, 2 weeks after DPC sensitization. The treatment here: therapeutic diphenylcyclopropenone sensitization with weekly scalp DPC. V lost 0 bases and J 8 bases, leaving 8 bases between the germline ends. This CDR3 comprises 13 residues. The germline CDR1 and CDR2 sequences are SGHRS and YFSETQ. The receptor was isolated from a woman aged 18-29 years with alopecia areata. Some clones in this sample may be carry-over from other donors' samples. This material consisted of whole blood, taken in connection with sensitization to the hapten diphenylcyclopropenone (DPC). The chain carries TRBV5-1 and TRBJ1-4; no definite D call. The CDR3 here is CASSLGTAEKLFF. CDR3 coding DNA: TGCGCCAGCAGCTTGGGAACAGCCGAAAAACTGTTTTTT.